The rows below give T cell receptor beta chains drawn from one sample of a study of kidney transplant recipient with SARS-CoV-2 infection. In TCRdb, the reads were re-called with MiXCR into one record per CDR3 protein. The repertoire includes 200,000 to 250,000 distinct CDR3 sequences, about 30% of them detected once, and less than 8.5% sits in the top ten. Sequencing was performed on a blood sample, taken at baseline and on roughly day 120 from a kidney transplant recipient. The receptors were sampled from a male patient in his thirties who had COVID-19 and was a kidney transplant recipient. Part of the T cell pool may stem from the graft donor. Each CDR3 is given with its conserved first and last residue. The order of the fields is V gene, J gene, clone size, D gene, CDR3 protein, CDR3 DNA. D genes are given only for firm matches. Where a row states a size, it is once, few, many or the class of an expanded clone; other rows omit it.

v_gene: TRBV5-4; j_gene: TRBJ2-6; abundance: -; d_gene: -; CDR3aa: CASSFSGVGSGANVLTF; CDR3nt: TGTGCCAGCAGCTTTTCAGGGGTAGGGTCTGGGGCCAACGTCCTGACTTTC
v_gene: TRBV3-2; j_gene: TRBJ2-7; abundance: many; d_gene: -; CDR3aa: CASSTDSPRNEQYF; CDR3nt: TGTGCCAGCAGCACAGACAGTCCCCGGAACGAGCAGTACTTC
v_gene: TRBV5-4; j_gene: TRBJ1-2; abundance: -; d_gene: -; CDR3aa: CASVSNVPGKTYGHTF; CDR3nt: TGTGCCAGCGTCAGCAACGTACCAGGAAAGACCTATGGCCACACCTTC
v_gene: TRBV28; j_gene: TRBJ2-3; abundance: many; d_gene: TRBD1; CDR3aa: CASSFPGQGSYTQYF; CDR3nt: TGTGCCAGCAGTTTTCCAGGACAGGGGTCATATACGCAGTATTTT
v_gene: TRBV7-3; j_gene: TRBJ2-1; abundance: once; d_gene: -; CDR3aa: CASSSIPSDYNEQFF; CDR3nt: TGTGCCAGCAGCTCAATACCTAGCGACTACAATGAGCAGTTCTTC
v_gene: TRBV6-2/TRBV6-3; j_gene: TRBJ1-1; abundance: many; d_gene: -; CDR3aa: CASSPLWGRGNTEAFF; CDR3nt: TGTGCCAGCAGTCCTTTATGGGGGCGAGGGAACACTGAAGCTTTCTTT
v_gene: TRBV18; j_gene: TRBJ2-7; abundance: many; d_gene: TRBD2; CDR3aa: CASSPPGGMYEQYF; CDR3nt: TGTGCCAGCTCACCCCCGGGGGGAATGTACGAGCAGTACTTC
v_gene: TRBV19; j_gene: TRBJ2-5; abundance: -; d_gene: -; CDR3aa: CASTEVWGRETQYF; CDR3nt: TGTGCCAGTACTGAGGTATGGGGTCGGGAGACCCAGTACTTC
v_gene: TRBV2; j_gene: TRBJ2-5; abundance: many; d_gene: -; CDR3aa: CASSAPDQETQYF; CDR3nt: TGTGCCAGCAGTGCACCAGACCAAGAGACCCAGTACTTC
v_gene: TRBV12-3/TRBV12-4; j_gene: TRBJ1-2; abundance: many; d_gene: TRBD1; CDR3aa: CASSRTGGAYGYTF; CDR3nt: TGTGCCAGCAGTCGGACAGGGGGGGCCTATGGCTACACCTTC
v_gene: TRBV6-5; j_gene: TRBJ2-5; abundance: many; d_gene: TRBD1; CDR3aa: CASSPGQGNQETQYF; CDR3nt: TGTGCCAGCAGTCCGGGACAGGGAAACCAAGAGACCCAGTACTTC
v_gene: TRBV20-1; j_gene: TRBJ2-3; abundance: few; d_gene: -; CDR3aa: CSARIAGAVDTQYF; CDR3nt: TGCAGTGCTAGAATCGCGGGCGCCGTGGATACGCAGTATTTT
v_gene: TRBV10-3; j_gene: TRBJ2-1; abundance: -; d_gene: -; CDR3aa: CAIGGTPPGEQFF; CDR3nt: TGTGCCATCGGTGGGACCCCCCCTGGTGAGCAGTTCTTC
v_gene: TRBV7-9; j_gene: TRBJ1-5; abundance: many; d_gene: -; CDR3aa: CASSPGTANQPQHF; CDR3nt: TGTGCCAGCAGCCCAGGGACGGCAAATCAGCCCCAGCATTTT
v_gene: TRBV6-5; j_gene: TRBJ2-7; abundance: many; d_gene: TRBD1; CDR3aa: CASSMTGDYEQYF; CDR3nt: TGTGCCAGCAGTATGACAGGGGACTACGAGCAGTACTTC
v_gene: TRBV7-9; j_gene: TRBJ1-2; abundance: many; d_gene: -; CDR3aa: CASSSVKYHGKTYGYTF; CDR3nt: TGTGCCAGCAGCTCTGTAAAATACCATGGAAAGACCTATGGCTACACCTTC
v_gene: TRBV5-1; j_gene: TRBJ1-2; abundance: many; d_gene: -; CDR3aa: CASQYQSVRKTYGYTF; CDR3nt: TGCGCCAGCCAATACCAATCGGTTCGAAAGACCTATGGCTACACCTTC
v_gene: TRBV6-4; j_gene: TRBJ2-5; abundance: few; d_gene: TRBD2; CDR3aa: CASSEIPGSGGIETQYF; CDR3nt: TGTGCCAGCAGTGAGATTCCTGGTTCGGGGGGAATCGAGACCCAGTACTTC
v_gene: TRBV7-2; j_gene: TRBJ1-2; abundance: many; d_gene: -; CDR3aa: CASSGLIRDGKTYGYTF; CDR3nt: TGTGCCAGCAGCGGACTGATCAGAGACGGAAAGACCTATGGCTACACCTTC
v_gene: TRBV30; j_gene: TRBJ2-5; abundance: -; d_gene: TRBD1; CDR3aa: CAWTAGDRAYQETQYF; CDR3nt: TGTGCCTGGACTGCTGGGGACAGGGCGTACCAAGAGACCCAGTACTTC
v_gene: TRBV20-1; j_gene: TRBJ2-1; abundance: few; d_gene: TRBD2; CDR3aa: CSARDRLAGFYNEQFF; CDR3nt: TGCAGTGCTAGAGATCGGTTAGCGGGATTCTACAATGAGCAGTTCTTC
v_gene: TRBV11-2; j_gene: TRBJ2-7; abundance: many; d_gene: -; CDR3aa: CASSPRGRNYEQYF; CDR3nt: TGTGCCAGCAGCCCACGGGGACGCAACTACGAGCAGTACTTC
v_gene: TRBV6-5; j_gene: TRBJ1-1; abundance: many; d_gene: TRBD1; CDR3aa: CASHRTGAVGTEAFF; CDR3nt: TGTGCCAGCCATAGAACAGGGGCTGTTGGCACTGAAGCTTTCTTT
v_gene: TRBV5-1; j_gene: TRBJ1-4; abundance: many; d_gene: -; CDR3aa: CASSLEVGPGEKLFF; CDR3nt: TGCGCCAGCAGCTTGGAAGTAGGGCCAGGTGAAAAACTGTTTTTT